This paragraph reports one TCR beta chain. Seattle patient enrollment occurred during active infection, with longitudinal follow-up thereafter. The sample comes from a study of blood T cell repertoires in COVID-19. Study-level information: Material from acute and convalescent COVID-19 was sourced from the United States, Italy and Spain. Sample material is recorded as cDNA or gDNA derived from T cells, B-cell-depleted T cells, or PBMCs.

Per the original methods: The authors estimated nucleated cell counts from reference gene primer amplification. The method was immunoSEQ multiplex PCR; TCRdb's version includes in-frame clones alone and lacks a portion of them. The DNA gave D and trimming, while V, J and clone size come from that table. Here the sample spans about 250,000 clones, roughly 88% being singletons. Sample: peripheral blood. The TCR comes from a human donor with COVID-19, enrolled during active disease. The donor label of this sample is uncertain.

The chain's CDR3 is CASSPDQGPLHF. CDR3 DNA: TGTGCCAGCAGCCCAGACCAGGGGCCCCTCCACTTT. This rearrangement joins TRBV7-8 to TRBJ1-6, with D possibly being TRBD1 (6 bases). V shed 5 bases and J shed 13 bases, with 12 bases lying between them. This CDR3 contains 12 residues. Looked up from germline, CDR1 is SGHVS and CDR2 is FQNEAQ.